Presented here are 23 T cell receptor beta chains from one specimen sequenced in a study of ipilimumab plus nivolumab after autologous stem cell transplantation. TCRdb keeps only in-frame clones here, not all; method: immunoSEQ multiplex PCR. The table has hundreds of clones, 60% to 80% seen once; the top ten hold roughly 51%. This sample comprised PBMCs, obtained in a trial of ipilimumab plus nivolumab as post-transplant consolidation. Source of these receptors: a male donor with diffuse large B-cell lymphoma.

This clone appeared a single time. The chain combines TRBV2 with TRBJ2-4, with 11 bases identical to TRBD2. J was trimmed by 15 bases and V by 5 bases; bases with no gene match: 9. The CDR3 covers 13 residues. CDR1 and CDR2 (germline): SNHLY, FYNNEI. This CDR3 reads CASSMTSGEIRYF. CDR3 nucleotides: TGTGCCAGCAGTATGACTAGCGGGGAGATCCGGTACTTC.

The table lists this clone with a few counts. The chain couples TRBV4-1 to TRBJ1-2, with a tentative D call TRBD1 (5 bases). CDR3 size: 17 residues. V lost 4 bases, J lost 4 bases, and 22 bases lay in between. Germline CDR1 and CDR2: MGHRA and YSYEKL. CDR3 in DNA: TGCGCCAGCAGCCGGTACTTCGGCTTCAGGGATCCCTATGGCTACACCTTC. As protein: CASSRYFGFRDPYGYTF.

The CDR3 region has the DNA TGTGCCAGCAGGGGAGGGCCCCCGGGTTTCGGGGAGCTGTTTTTT. Translation: CASRGGPPGFGELFF. V gene TRBV6-6 combines with J gene TRBJ2-2; the match to TRBD2 covers 7 bases. The CDR3 runs to 15 residues. Per the germline V gene, CDR1 is MNHNY and CDR2 is SVGAGI (reference sequence). J gave up 7 bases and V 6 bases, and 11 bases lay outside the gene matches.

This chain links TRBV18 with TRBJ1-5; no clear D gene. Germline values: CDR1 KGHSH, CDR2 LQKENI. This CDR3 is built from 15 residues. Trimming pared 1 base from V and 1 base from J, leaving 8 bases between. CDR3 residues: CASSPQGWSNQPQHF. Here the CDR3 DNA reads TGTGCCAGCTCACCACAGGGCTGGAGCAATCAGCCCCAGCATTTT.

This chain uses TRBV11-3 with TRBJ2-1; 11 nucleotides match TRBD2. The germline V gene encodes CDR1 SGHNT and CDR2 YENEEA. This CDR3 spans 14 amino acids. The V gene end was trimmed by 6 bases and the J gene end by 7 bases; junction bases not matched to a gene: 5. Here the CDR3 reads CASSLSGGVNEQFF. CDR3 nucleotides: TGTGCCAGCAGTCTTAGCGGGGGGGTAAATGAGCAGTTCTTC.

CDR3 in DNA: TGCGCCAGCAGCTCGCTCCTGACAGGGGGCGGAAGAGTCGAGCAGTACTTC. This gives the protein CASSSLLTGGGRVEQYF. This chain uses TRBV5-1 with TRBJ2-7; 10 nucleotides match TRBD1. Per the germline V gene, CDR1 is SGHRS and CDR2 is YFSETQ. CDR3 size: 17 residues. With 3 bases clipped from V and 6 bases from J, the junction kept 15 bases outside the gene matches.

The chain couples TRBV7-6 to TRBJ1-3; possibly TRBD1 for D (5 bases). The V end lost 7 bases, the J end lost 0 bases, and 16 bases lay between the germline ends. CDR1 and CDR2 from the germline V gene are SGHVS and FNYEAQ. The CDR3 runs to 16 residues. CDR3 loop: CASTERQSPSGNTIYF. The CDR3 DNA follows: TGTGCCAGCACCGAACGACAGAGCCCCTCTGGAAACACCATATATTTT. Full variable domain (outside the CDR3, taken from reference TRBV7-6 and TRBJ1-3): GAGVSQSPRYKVTKRGQDVALRCDPISGHVSLYWYRQALGQGPEFLTYFNYEAQQDKSGLPNDRFSAERPEGSISTLTIQRTEQRDSAMYRCASTERQSPSGNTIYFGEGSWLTVV.

The rearrangement joins TRBV19 to TRBJ1-1, with D perhaps matching TRBD1 (6 bases). Germline CDR1 is LNHDA and CDR2 is SQIVND (reference sequence). The CDR3 is made up of 14 amino acids. The V and J ends lost 5 bases and 1 base respectively, with 11 bases between them. The CDR3 bases are TGTGCCAGTAGTGCATACAGGGAGAACACTGAAGCTTTCTTT. Its protein product is CASSAYRENTEAFF.

The chain couples TRBV6-6 to TRBJ2-1; the match to TRBD2 covers 10 bases. Per germline, CDR1 MNHNY and CDR2 SVGAGI (reference sequence). The CDR3 has 14 residues. V shed 7 bases and J 10 bases; nucleotides not matched to a gene: 10. The CDR3 reads CASTWERGGYEQFF. DNA for the CDR3: TGTGCCAGCACTTGGGAGCGGGGGGGGTACGAGCAGTTCTTC.

The chain is built from TRBV6-1 and TRBJ1-2, with TRBD1 matching 9 bases. The CDR3 length is 15 residues. V dropped 5 bases and J dropped 8; count of bases not matched to a gene: 12. CDR1 and CDR2 (germline): MNHNS, SASEGT. The CDR3 is CASSTGTGSWRGYTF. The CDR3 coding sequence is TGTGCCAGCAGTACCGGGACAGGGTCATGGAGGGGCTACACCTTC.

This sequence joins TRBV7-6 and TRBJ2-7; D is ambiguous. This CDR3 has 14 amino acids. V was trimmed by 5 bases and J by 4 bases, leaving 15 bases between them. The germline gives CDR1 SGHVS, CDR2 FNYEAQ. The CDR3 is CASSPEAFGYEQYF. In DNA, the CDR3 is TGTGCCAGCAGCCCCGAAGCCTTCGGGTACGAGCAGTACTTC.

V and J are TRBV11-1 and TRBJ1-1; D might be TRBD1 (5 bases). The germline CDR1 and CDR2 sequences are SGHAT and FQDESV (reference sequence). CDR3 length: 15 amino acids. Trimming took off 1 base at V and 0 bases at J, with 9 bases between the two ends. The CDR3 DNA reads as TGTGCCAGCAGCTTAGGGGGGTTCATGAACACTGAAGCTTTCTTT. Its translation: CASSLGGFMNTEAFF.

The V call is TRBV7-2, the J call TRBJ2-3; no clear D gene. The CDR3 runs 14 residues. Germline-derived CDR1 and CDR2 are SGHTA and FQGNSA. The V end was cut by 4 bases, the J end by 2 bases, with 10 bases between. CDR3 loop: CASSSGWVTDTQYF. The DNA of the CDR3 is TGTGCCAGCAGCTCAGGATGGGTCACAGATACGCAGTATTTT.

V usage is TRBV6-6 and J usage is TRBJ1-5; D remains unclear. CDR1 is MNHNY and CDR2 is SVGAGI in the germline V gene (reference sequence). The CDR3 has 16 amino acids. V was shortened by 0 bases and J by 4 bases, with 13 bases between the two germline ends. The CDR3 loop is CASSYSAGRGNQPQHF. CDR3 coding DNA: TGTGCCAGCAGTTACTCGGCCGGGAGAGGGAATCAGCCCCAGCATTTT.

This clone was observed a handful of times. The V and J genes are TRBV2 and TRBJ1-2; TRBD1 agrees at 10 bases. Looked up from germline, CDR1 is SNHLY and CDR2 is FYNNEI. V was clipped by 8 bases and J by 3 bases; unmatched bases: 6. The CDR3 runs to 14 residues. CDR3 protein: CASFSGTGDYGYTF. The CDR3 DNA is TGTGCCAGCTTTTCCGGGACAGGGGACTATGGCTACACCTTC. Full variable domain (missing parts from reference TRBV2 and TRBJ1-2): EPEVTQTPSHQVTQMGQEVILRCVPISNHLYFYWYRQILGQKVEFLVSFYNNEISEKSEIFDDQFSVERPDGSNFTLKIRSTKLEDSAMYFCASFSGTGDYGYTFGSGTRLTVV.

The chain couples TRBV6-4 to TRBJ2-2; maybe TRBD2 (5 bases). This CDR3 has 14 residues. CDR1 is MRHNA and CDR2 is SNTAGT in the germline V gene. Trimming took 4 bases from V and 0 from J, leaving 6 bases between them. CDR3 region: CASSASPNTGELFF. As DNA, the CDR3 is TGTGCCAGCAGTGCTAGCCCGAACACCGGGGAGCTGTTTTTT.

The V and J genes are TRBV2 and TRBJ2-2; no definite D call. Germline V gene lookup returns CDR1 SNHLY and CDR2 FYNNEI. This CDR3 is 15 amino acids long. The V end lost 5 bases, the J end lost 0 bases, and 10 bases lay between the germline ends. The CDR3 loop reads CASSLENSNTGELFF. The CDR3 nucleotides read TGTGCCAGCAGTTTGGAGAACTCGAACACCGGGGAGCTGTTTTTT.

This chain uses TRBV27 with TRBJ2-7; 10 bases agree with TRBD1. The CDR3 is made up of 15 amino acids. V shed 3 bases and J 6 bases; nucleotides not matched to a gene: 8. CDR1 and CDR2 (germline): MNHEY, SMNVEV (reference sequence). The CDR3 nucleotides are TGTGCCAGCAGTTTGGGGACAGGGGTTTTCTCCGAGCAGTACTTC. This translates into CASSLGTGVFSEQYF.

The chain combines TRBV6-5 with TRBJ2-2, with TRBD1 matching over 8 bases. CDR3 length equals 15 residues. V gave up 5 bases and J gave up 4 bases; unmatched junction bases: 6. The germline gives CDR1 MNHEY, CDR2 SVGAGI. The CDR3 is CASSNGQGTTGELFF. DNA of the CDR3: TGTGCCAGCAGTAACGGACAGGGCACCACCGGGGAGCTGTTTTTT.

The sample holds a few counts of this clone. The chain employs TRBV5-1 and TRBJ1-2; D is unclear. The V end was cut by 2 bases, the J end by 11 bases, with 16 bases between. The CDR3 length is 13 residues. CDR1 is SGHRS, CDR2 YFSETQ, per germline. The CDR3 region is CASSLEMGGRYTF. In DNA, the CDR3 is TGCGCCAGCAGCTTAGAGATGGGCGGGAGATACACCTTC.

This chain connects TRBV15 to TRBJ2-7; 8 bases line up with TRBD2. Losses at the gene ends were 1 base for V and 2 bases for J; bases not matched to a gene: 1. The V gene's germline CDR1 is LNHNV and CDR2 YYDKDF (reference sequence). The CDR3 consists of 14 residues. CDR3 bases: TGTGCCACCAGCAGAGCCGGGGGGGCCTACGAGCAGTACTTC. Translating gives CATSRAGGAYEQYF.

The V call is TRBV7-1, the J call TRBJ2-7; 9 nucleotides align to TRBD2. TRBV7-1 is an ORF for which the function is uncertain. The CDR3 sequence is 14 residues long. Germline trimming cut 5 bases from V and 3 bases from J; bases unmatched to any gene: 5. As DNA, the CDR3 is TGTGCCAGCAGCCATTCAGCGGGGGGCTACGAGCAGTACTTC. As protein: CASSHSAGGYEQYF.

CDR3 in amino acids: CASSLAQGLGEKLFF. Written as DNA, the CDR3 is TGTGCCAGCAGCTTAGCGCAGGGGCTGGGTGAAAAACTGTTTTTT. This chain connects TRBV7-2 to TRBJ1-4, with D tentatively TRBD1 (6 bases). The V end was cut by 0 bases, the J end by 7 bases, with 12 bases between. The germline V gene has CDR1 SGHTA and CDR2 FQGNSA. The CDR3 has 15 residues.